A selection of T cell receptor beta chains follows, all from one sample in a study of blood T cell repertoires in COVID-19. TCRdb keeps only in-frame clones here, not all; method: immunoSEQ multiplex PCR. The table records about 380,000 clones, 88% of them present only once. Sequencing input: PBMCs or T cells enriched from blood (not recorded which). All receptors derive from a woman between 18 and 30 years old who had recovered from COVID-19. Each CDR3 is given with its conserved first and last residue. A D gene is named only where the DNA matches it firmly. Expanded clones get a size class; other rows say once, few or many, or leave the size out.

TRBD1	TRBV18	TRBJ1-1	-	CASSPDRANTEAFF	TGTGCCAGCTCACCGGACAGGGCGAACACTGAAGCTTTCTTT
-	TRBV27	TRBJ1-5	-	CASSFYGSNQPQHF	TGTGCCAGCAGTTTTTACGGTAGCAATCAGCCCCAGCATTTT
-	TRBV27	TRBJ2-7	-	CASSWGELYEQYF	TGTGCCAGCAGTTGGGGCGAATTATACGAGCAGTACTTC
-	TRBV6-5	TRBJ1-2	-	CASSQRDGGYGYTF	TGTGCCAGCAGTCAGCGGGATGGCGGCTATGGCTACACCTTC
TRBD1	TRBV6-5	TRBJ1-6	-	CASSPGQGGYSPLHF	TGTGCCAGCAGTCCCGGACAGGGTGGATATTCACCCCTCCACTTT
-	TRBV29-1	TRBJ1-2	-	CSAKGDGYTF	TGCAGCGCAAAAGGGGATGGCTACACCTTC
-	TRBV12-3/TRBV12-4	TRBJ2-1	-	CASSQSFGNEQFF	TGTGCCAGCAGTCAGTCTTTCGGGAATGAGCAGTTCTTC
-	TRBV2	TRBJ2-2	once	CASSELRQGTGELFF	TGTGCCAGCAGTGAGTTGCGGCAGGGTACCGGGGAGCTGTTTTTT
-	TRBV7-3	TRBJ2-5	-	CASSPGGAGTQETQYF	TGTGCCAGCAGCCCCGGGGGAGCGGGGACACAAGAGACCCAGTACTTC
-	TRBV5-1	TRBJ1-1	-	CASSQQQGTEAFF	TGCGCCAGCAGTCAACAGCAGGGGACTGAAGCTTTCTTT
-	TRBV15	TRBJ1-2	once	CATSRAGDSYTF	TGTGCCACCAGCAGAGCAGGTGATAGCTACACCTTC
-	TRBV5-1	TRBJ1-1	-	CASSLVALTEAFF	TGCGCCAGCAGCTTGGTTGCGCTCACTGAAGCTTTCTTT
-	TRBV2	TRBJ1-5	-	CASLSTRGGQPQHF	TGTGCCAGCCTTTCGACACGGGGGGGTCAGCCCCAGCATTTT
TRBD2	TRBV5-4	TRBJ2-1	-	CASSPAPASGGNEQFF	TGTGCCAGCAGCCCTGCCCCCGCTAGCGGGGGGAATGAGCAGTTCTTC
TRBD2	TRBV30	TRBJ2-1	once	CAWGSGAYNEQFF	TGTGCCTGGGGAAGCGGGGCTTACAATGAGCAGTTCTTC
-	TRBV5-4	TRBJ1-4	-	CASSGTTGTLTGGEKLFF	TGTGCCAGCAGCGGGACGACTGGGACACTCACGGGGGGGGAAAAACTGTTTTTT
TRBD2	TRBV30	TRBJ2-3	-	CAWKRLAADTQYF	TGTGCCTGGAAGCGACTAGCGGCAGATACGCAGTATTTT
-	TRBV5-1	TRBJ2-1	-	CASSLGAQVAEQFF	TGCGCCAGCAGCTTGGGGGCCCAGGTGGCTGAGCAGTTCTTC
-	TRBV9	TRBJ1-5	-	CASSAYNSNQPQHF	TGTGCCAGCAGCGCATACAATAGCAATCAGCCCCAGCATTTT
TRBD1	TRBV27	TRBJ1-2	-	CASSPGTDLFTF	TGTGCCAGCAGTCCCGGGACAGATCTGTTCACCTTC
TRBD1	TRBV30	TRBJ1-1	-	CAWGVDRGTEAFF	TGTGCCTGGGGGGTCGACAGGGGGACTGAAGCTTTCTTT
-	TRBV30	TRBJ2-2	-	CAWSPGSGELFF	TGTGCCTGGAGTCCAGGGTCCGGGGAGCTGTTTTTT
TRBD2	TRBV12-3/TRBV12-4	TRBJ2-3	-	CAGAGVHVGTQYF	TGTGCCGGAGCGGGGGTACACGTGGGTACGCAGTATTTT
-	TRBV27	TRBJ1-5	-	CASAHGNQPQHF	TGTGCCAGCGCACATGGCAATCAGCCCCAGCATTTT
TRBD2	TRBV7-2	TRBJ2-5	-	CASSDVGLAETQYF	TGTGCCAGCAGCGATGTTGGACTAGCGGAGACCCAGTACTTC
TRBD2	TRBV7-6	TRBJ2-5	-	CASSFGMGLPRQETQYF	TGTGCCAGCAGCTTTGGAATGGGACTACCGCGGCAAGAGACCCAGTACTTC
-	TRBV7-9	TRBJ1-1	-	CASRLQGGNTEAFF	TGTGCCAGCAGGCTTCAGGGCGGGAACACTGAAGCTTTCTTT
-	TRBV7-3	TRBJ2-7	-	CASRIGASYEQYF	TGTGCCAGCAGGATTGGGGCCTCCTACGAGCAGTACTTC
-	TRBV5-6	TRBJ2-5	-	CASSLRRVLKTQYF	TGTGCCAGCAGCTTGAGACGGGTGTTAAAGACCCAGTACTTC
TRBD2	TRBV28	TRBJ2-5	-	CASSGGVGVTETQYF	TGTGCCAGCAGTGGGGGGGTGGGCGTGACTGAGACCCAGTACTTC
-	TRBV19	TRBJ1-1	-	CASSILLVDTEAFF	TGTGCCAGTAGTATATTATTAGTTGACACTGAAGCTTTCTTT
-	TRBV4-1	TRBJ1-1	-	CASSQDQGKFTEAFF	TGCGCCAGCAGCCAAGATCAGGGGAAGTTCACTGAAGCTTTCTTT
TRBD1	TRBV9	TRBJ1-2	few	CASSPDREYGYTF	TGTGCCAGCAGCCCAGACAGGGAGTATGGCTACACCTTC
-	TRBV3-1/TRBV3-2	TRBJ2-2	-	CASRRSGAGELFF	TGTGCCAGCAGACGTTCGGGGGCCGGGGAGCTGTTTTTT
TRBD1	TRBV28	TRBJ2-1	-	CASSLGTEPYNEQFF	TGTGCCAGCAGTTTAGGGACAGAGCCCTACAATGAGCAGTTCTTC
-	TRBV24-1	TRBJ2-1	-	CATSDSWGGHNEQFF	TGTGCCACCAGTGATTCATGGGGCGGCCACAATGAGCAGTTCTTC
-	TRBV4-1	TRBJ1-3	-	CASSQRQQAEGDTIYF	TGCGCCAGCAGCCAGAGGCAGCAGGCGGAGGGCGACACCATATATTTT
-	TRBV5-6	TRBJ1-1	-	CASSLAVTAGYTEAFF	TGTGCCAGCAGCTTGGCGGTGACGGCGGGGTACACTGAAGCTTTCTTT
-	TRBV4-3	TRBJ1-1	-	CASSQERGGSTEAFF	TGCGCCAGCAGCCAAGAACGGGGAGGGAGCACTGAAGCTTTCTTT
TRBD1	TRBV19	TRBJ2-2	-	CASRDRGRGTGELFF	TGTGCCAGCAGAGACAGGGGGCGAGGCACCGGGGAGCTGTTTTTT
TRBD2	TRBV4-2	TRBJ2-2	-	CASSQVSSGGRRISTGELFF	TGTGCCAGCAGCCAAGTATCTAGCGGGGGGCGGAGGATTAGCACCGGGGAGCTGTTTTTT
-	TRBV19	TRBJ2-3	once	CASSMGRGRDTQYF	TGTGCCAGTAGTATGGGCAGGGGCAGAGATACGCAGTATTTT
-	TRBV7-8	TRBJ1-1	-	CASSSPNGGTEAFF	TGTGCCAGCAGCTCCCCGAACGGCGGCACTGAAGCTTTCTTT
TRBD1	TRBV7-9	TRBJ1-1	-	CASSSGQGESEAFF	TGTGCCAGCAGCTCGGGACAGGGGGAGTCTGAAGCTTTCTTT
TRBD2	TRBV15	TRBJ2-3	-	CATSRGWTSGGTDTQYF	TGTGCCACCAGCAGAGGGTGGACTAGCGGAGGCACAGATACGCAGTATTTT
-	TRBV4-1	TRBJ1-1	-	CASSQSPGSEAFF	TGCGCCAGCAGCCAATCGCCGGGGTCTGAAGCTTTCTTT
TRBD1	TRBV6-5	TRBJ1-4	-	CASSYSAGGSEKLFF	TGTGCCAGCAGTTACTCGGCAGGGGGGTCTGAAAAACTGTTTTTT
-	TRBV4-2	TRBJ2-3	-	CASSQDGTSTDTQYF	TGTGCCAGCAGCCAAGATGGGACTAGCACAGATACGCAGTATTTT
-	TRBV11-2	TRBJ2-3	-	CASSSDRTGYRTDTQYF	TGTGCCAGCAGCTCCGACCGGACTGGATATCGTACAGATACGCAGTATTTT
TRBD1	TRBV6-5	TRBJ1-5	-	CASRVRDSYQPQHF	TGTGCCAGCAGGGTCCGGGACAGTTATCAGCCCCAGCATTTT
-	TRBV6-2/TRBV6-3	TRBJ2-7	-	CASSYGHPTNYEQYF	TGTGCCAGCAGTTACGGACACCCTACTAACTACGAGCAGTACTTC
TRBD2	TRBV9	TRBJ2-1	-	CASSVVLSGGSNEQFF	TGTGCCAGCAGCGTAGTTTTAAGCGGGGGAAGTAATGAGCAGTTCTTC